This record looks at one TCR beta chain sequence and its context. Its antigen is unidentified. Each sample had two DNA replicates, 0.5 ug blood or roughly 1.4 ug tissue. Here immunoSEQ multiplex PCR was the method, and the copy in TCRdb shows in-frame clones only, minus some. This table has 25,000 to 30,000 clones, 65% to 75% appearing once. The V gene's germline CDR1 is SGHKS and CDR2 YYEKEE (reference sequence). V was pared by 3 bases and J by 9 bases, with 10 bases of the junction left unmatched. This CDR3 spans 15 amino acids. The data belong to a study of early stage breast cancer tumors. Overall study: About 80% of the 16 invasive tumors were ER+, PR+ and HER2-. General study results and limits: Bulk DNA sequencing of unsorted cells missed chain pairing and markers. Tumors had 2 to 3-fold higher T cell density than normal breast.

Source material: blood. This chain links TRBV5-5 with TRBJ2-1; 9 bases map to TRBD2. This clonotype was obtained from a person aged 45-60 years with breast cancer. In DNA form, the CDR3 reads TGTGCCAGCAGCTCTCCGGGACTAGCTTCTGCTGAGCAGTTCTTC. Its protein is CASSSPGLASAEQFF.